The entry below describes one T cell receptor beta chain. What it recognizes is unknown. The sample comes from a study of shared clonotypes between healthy human individuals. Overall study: Serving as donors were a couple of women and a few men, whose ages spanned 18 to 49. Whole-study findings and limits: Generally, naive subsets (rather than memory subsets) showed larger estimated richness.

Replicate PCRs run on sorted subsets employed approximately 200 ng DNA, 30,000 to 35,000 T cell genomes. Sequencing was performed with immunoSEQ multiplex PCR; in TCRdb, only in-frame clones are kept and a portion is missing. The sample has about 2 million clones; about 95% are singletons. Trimming stripped 3 bases from V and 1 base from J, with 10 bases between. Germline CDR1 SGDLS, CDR2 YYNGEE. There are 14 residues in the CDR3. It was CD45RO-negative cells, positively selected for CCR7, that made up naive CD8 cells, with terminally differentiated effector memory CD45RA+ cells excluded. The sequence was collected from a man in his late teens or twenties in good health. The specimen sequenced was naive CD8+ T cells sorted from blood. The chain has TRBV9 and TRBJ1-1; D is ambiguous. CDR3 sequence reads: CASSATLWNTEAFF. The DNA of the CDR3 is TGTGCCAGCAGCGCTACCCTCTGGAACACTGAAGCTTTCTTT.